These 29 T cell receptor beta chains came from one sample sequenced in a study of shared clonotypes between healthy human individuals. TCRdb's table, derived via immunoSEQ multiplex PCR, lists solely in-frame clones and lacks some. The data show 2 million to 2.5 million clones, with approximately 95% seen just once and approximately 0.13% held by the top ten. The sequenced material came from naive CD4+ T cells sorted from blood. Subset denoted: CD45RA+ positively selected. Receptors originate from a young man in good health.

CDR3 residues: CAISEVAGVDTQYF. In nucleotides, the CDR3 is TGTGCCATCAGTGAGGTAGCGGGAGTGGATACGCAGTATTTT. The chain couples TRBV10-3 to TRBJ2-3; 9 nucleotides align to TRBD2. CDR3 length equals 14 residues. Germline V gene sequence: CDR1 ENHRY, CDR2 SYGVKD. V trimming: 2 bases; J trimming: 6 bases; junction bases outside the gene matches: 3.

The V and J genes are TRBV10-2 and TRBJ2-5; the match to TRBD2 covers 9 bases. Germline CDR1 is WSHSY and CDR2 is SAAADI. The CDR3 has 15 amino acids. After removal of 3 bases from V and 5 bases from J, the junction contained 7 bases not matched to a gene. The CDR3 DNA reads TGCGCCAGCAGTGACACCGGGACTAGCCGGGAGACCCAGTACTTC. Amino acids: CASSDTGTSRETQYF.

The CDR3 DNA reads as TGCGCCAGCAGTACCACAGGGGACAATCAGCCCCAGCATTTT. Protein sequence: CASSTTGDNQPQHF. This rearrangement joins TRBV4-1 to TRBJ1-5; 7 nucleotides align to TRBD1. The trim removed 6 bases at V and 3 bases at J, leaving 5 bases unmatched. This CDR3 is built from 14 residues. Germline V gives CDR1 MGHRA, CDR2 YSYEKL.

Remarks on this clone: The same CDR3 is also encoded by other DNA sequences in this sample. This chain joins TRBV19 and TRBJ2-7; D is unresolved. This CDR3 is built from 13 residues. Trimming stripped 0 bases from V and 3 bases from J, with 6 bases between. Germline CDR1 reads LNHDA; CDR2 reads SQIVND (reference sequence). CDR3 amino acids: CASSIERGYEQYF. CDR3 nucleotide sequence: TGTGCCAGTAGTATAGAACGAGGCTACGAGCAGTACTTC.

The CDR3 bases are TGTGCCAGCAACAGGGCAACCTACGAGCAGTACTTC. Its protein product is CASNRATYEQYF. V usage is TRBV11-2 and J usage is TRBJ2-7, with D perhaps TRBD1 (6 bases). In germline, CDR1 is SGHAT, CDR2 FQNNGV. Between the trimmed V and J ends, which lost 7 bases and 2 bases, there was a span of 9 bases. The CDR3 length is 12 residues.

About this clone: The sample contains more than one DNA sequence encoding this CDR3. This chain uses TRBV2 with TRBJ1-1, with unresolved D. Trimming left V 6 bases short and J 2 bases short, with 10 bases between. Germline values: CDR1 SNHLY, CDR2 FYNNEI. The CDR3 is 13 residues long. CDR3 in DNA: TGTGCCAGCAGCGCAGAGGTAAACACTGAAGCTTTCTTT. It is translated as CASSAEVNTEAFF.

On this clone: The junction shows a germline mismatch at one end, possibly a read error. Other DNA sequences in this specimen translate into the identical CDR3. The chain has TRBV7-7 and TRBJ2-5; 8 bases are a match to TRBD2. The CDR3 spans 14 residues. The germline V gene has CDR1 SSHAT and CDR2 FNYEAQ (reference sequence). In DNA, the CDR3 is TGTGCTAGCAGTTCCGGACTAGCAGGGGAGACCCAGTACTTC. Its protein is CASSSGLAGETQYF.

This clone was detected only once. This chain connects TRBV11-2 to TRBJ2-7; D remains unclear. Looked up from germline, CDR1 is SGHAT and CDR2 is FQNNGV. The CDR3 consists of 15 residues. Trimming pared 1 base from V and 2 bases from J, leaving 12 bases between. The CDR3 DNA reads as TGTGCCAGCAGCTTAGGCGGTGGATTCACCTACGAGCAGTACTTC. Its translation is CASSLGGGFTYEQYF.

The genes are TRBV6-1 and TRBJ1-5; 10 nucleotides align to TRBD1. Germline CDR1 and CDR2: MNHNS and SASEGT. V shed 3 bases and J 7 bases; nucleotides not matched to a gene: 9. The CDR3 has 16 residues. This CDR3 reads CASSEGTGAVGQPQHF. CDR3 sequence (DNA): TGTGCCAGCAGTGAGGGGACAGGGGCAGTGGGGCAGCCCCAGCATTTT.

The rearrangement uses TRBV29-1 and TRBJ2-7, with a weak D call TRBD2 (5 bases). Germline lookup yields CDR1 SQVTM and CDR2 ANQGSEA. With 6 bases removed from V and 3 bases from J, the gap between germline ends came to 12 bases. The CDR3 totals 12 residues. CDR3 DNA: TGCAGCGTAGAGGGAGACGTCTACGAGCAGTACTTC. This sequence encodes CSVEGDVYEQYF.

This sequence joins TRBV15 and TRBJ1-2; D not resolved. CDR1 and CDR2 (germline): LNHNV, YYDKDF (reference sequence). V gave up 0 bases and J gave up 2 bases, with 7 bases separating them. The CDR3 contains 14 residues. The CDR3 DNA reads as TGTGCCACCAGCAGAGAGAGAGTAAACTATGGCTACACCTTC. Protein: CATSRERVNYGYTF.

The rearrangement links TRBV5-6 to TRBJ1-2; possible D gene TRBD1, 5 bases. Per the germline V gene, CDR1 is SGHDT and CDR2 is YYEEEE. The CDR3 is 15 residues long. Trimming pared 7 bases from V and 2 bases from J, leaving 18 bases between. This CDR3 reads CASLLVPTANYGYTF. The CDR3 DNA reads TGTGCCAGCCTCCTGGTACCGACAGCGAACTATGGCTACACCTTC.

This chain uses TRBV19 with TRBJ2-7, with 9 bases matching TRBD1. Trimming at V came to 5 bases and at J to 2 bases, leaving 7 bases not matched to a gene. The germline V gene encodes CDR1 LNHDA and CDR2 SQIVND (reference sequence). The CDR3 has 15 amino acids. This CDR3 reads CASSPPGTGTYEQYF. The CDR3, as DNA: TGTGCCAGTAGTCCCCCCGGGACAGGGACCTACGAGCAGTACTTC.

The rearrangement links TRBV19 to TRBJ1-2; D remains ambiguous. Germline CDR1 and CDR2: LNHDA and SQIVND (reference sequence). CDR3 length: 13 residues. Between the trimmed V and J ends, which lost 5 bases and 3 bases, there was a span of 10 bases. The CDR3, as DNA: TGTGCCAGTAGTTGGCAGGCGGACTATGGCTACACCTTC. Protein sequence: CASSWQADYGYTF.

The V gene is TRBV9, the J gene TRBJ1-4, with 8 positions matching TRBD1. Germline V gives CDR1 SGDLS, CDR2 YYNGEE. The V and J ends lost 4 bases and 10 bases, in that order; junction bases with no gene match: 9. The CDR3 contains 14 residues. CDR3 coding DNA: TGTGCCAGCAGCCACCCCCAGCAGGGGGCAAAACTGTTTTTT. Its protein is CASSHPQQGAKLFF. The variable domain in full, with the rest retrieved from reference TRBV9 and TRBJ1-4, is DSGVTQTPKHLITATGQRVTLRCSPRSGDLSVYWYQQSLDQGLQFLIQYYNGEERAKGNILERFSAQQFPDLHSELNLSSLELGDSALYFCASSHPQQGAKLFFGSGTQLSVL.

The J gene is TRBJ2-7, the V gene TRBV19; D not resolved. This CDR3 contains 13 residues. Trimming removed 2 bases at V and 5 bases at J, with 10 bases between. Germline V gene data show CDR1 as LNHDA and CDR2 as SQIVND (reference sequence). CDR3 DNA: TGTGCCAGTAGTATACAATCTGGAAACGAGCAGTACTTC. Amino acid sequence: CASSIQSGNEQYF.

Turning to this clone: Different DNA sequences within this sample yield the same CDR3. V and J are TRBV18 and TRBJ2-7; 8 nucleotides agree with TRBD1. After removal of 0 bases from V and 2 bases from J, the junction contained 0 bases not matched to a gene. The CDR3 is 14 amino acids. Germline CDR1 and CDR2: KGHSH and LQKENI. CDR3 loop: CASSPPGQAYEQYF. The DNA for the CDR3 is TGTGCCAGCTCACCACCGGGACAGGCCTACGAGCAGTACTTC.

The chain employs TRBV5-1 and TRBJ1-2, with D possibly matching TRBD1 (5 bases). The CDR3 covers 15 residues. V was shortened by 4 bases and J by 4 bases, with 17 bases between the two germline ends. Germline values: CDR1 SGHRS, CDR2 YFSETQ. CDR3 in amino acids: CASSAGTAQAYGYTF. CDR3 coding DNA: TGCGCCAGCAGCGCGGGGACCGCTCAAGCCTATGGCTACACCTTC.

This rearrangement joins TRBV5-4 to TRBJ2-3; 8 bases align to TRBD1. The germline gives CDR1 SGHNT, CDR2 YYREEE (reference sequence). The CDR3 contains 15 residues. Unmatched junction bases numbered 10, after V lost 4 bases and J lost 6 bases. The CDR3 DNA reads TGTGCCAGCAGCCGGCCGGGACAGGCGGGGGATACGCAGTATTTT. Protein product: CASSRPGQAGDTQYF. Filled out from reference TRBV5-4 and TRBJ2-3, the complete variable domain reads ETGVTQSPTHLIKTRGQQVTLRCSSQSGHNTVSWYQQALGQGPQFIFQYYREEENGRGNFPPRFSGLQFPNYSSELNVNALELDDSALYLCASSRPGQAGDTQYFGPGTRLTVL.

The chain combines TRBV21-1 with TRBJ2-7; the D call in the table, TRBD2, was not verified against the DNA. TRBV21-1 is labeled a pseudogene. The CDR3 is 9 amino acids. CDR3 protein: CASLYEQYF. The CDR3 bases are TGTGCCAGCCTCTACGAGCAGTACTTC.

This clone was found once. For the CDR3, the DNA is TGTGCCAGTAATTTGCGGGATCAGCCCCAGCATTTT. This codes for CASNLRDQPQHF. This sequence joins TRBV19 and TRBJ1-5; D is unclear. CDR1 and CDR2 (germline): LNHDA, SQIVND (reference sequence). V lost 7 bases and J lost 5, with 9 bases in between. The CDR3 is 12 residues long.

This clone was seen a handful of times. The V call is TRBV19, the J call TRBJ2-1; D ambiguous. From germline, CDR1 is LNHDA and CDR2 SQIVND (reference sequence). The CDR3 extends over 13 amino acids. Trimming removed 6 bases from V and 6 bases from J, with 12 bases in between. DNA for the CDR3: TGTGCCAGTAGCCCCGACTGGACCAATGAGCAGTTCTTC. This codes for CASSPDWTNEQFF. The full variable domain, in which reference TRBV19 and TRBJ2-1 provide the parts outside the CDR3, is DGGITQSPKYLFRKEGQNVTLSCEQNLNHDAMYWYRQDPGQGLRLIYYSQIVNDFQKGDIAEGYSVSREKKESFPLTVTSAQKNPTAFYLCASSPDWTNEQFFGPGTRLTVL.

The V and J genes are TRBV6-1 and TRBJ1-1; unclear D gene. Trimming left V 7 bases short and J 2 bases short, with 11 bases between. The length of the CDR3 is 13 residues. The germline V gene encodes CDR1 MNHNS and CDR2 SASEGT. CDR3 sequence reads: CASIFNGNTEAFF. CDR3 sequence (DNA): TGTGCCAGCATATTCAATGGAAACACTGAAGCTTTCTTT.

J is TRBJ2-7 and V is TRBV5-6; the match to TRBD2 covers 9 bases. Germline V gene data show CDR1 as SGHDT and CDR2 as YYEEEE. The trim removed 1 base at V and 12 bases at J, leaving 11 bases unmatched. The CDR3 totals 14 residues. The CDR3 sequence is CASSLMRLAVDWYF. CDR3 bases: TGTGCCAGCAGCTTGATGAGACTAGCGGTTGATTGGTACTTC.

Here the CDR3 DNA reads TGTGCCAGCAGCTTGGTGGGCCAGGACCAAGAGACCCAGTACTTC. Its translation: CASSLVGQDQETQYF. This rearrangement joins TRBV5-4 to TRBJ2-5, with D uncertain. This CDR3 region has 15 residues. In germline, CDR1 is SGHNT, CDR2 YYREEE (reference sequence). V was shortened by 0 bases and J by 0 bases, with 9 bases between the two germline ends.

The V gene is TRBV10-2, the J gene TRBJ2-3; D may be TRBD1 (5 bases). V gave up 0 bases and J gave up 2 bases, with 12 bases separating them. Germline assignment: CDR1 WSHSY and CDR2 SAAADI. The CDR3 spans 16 residues. In nucleotides, the CDR3 is TGCGCCAGCAGTGAGTCAGGACACTTATTCACAGATACGCAGTATTTT. Translation gives CASSESGHLFTDTQYF.

In regard to this clone: Other DNA sequences in this specimen translate into the identical CDR3. This chain links TRBV5-4 with TRBJ1-1; 9 nucleotides match TRBD1. The V gene's germline CDR1 is SGHNT and CDR2 YYREEE (reference sequence). This CDR3 contains 13 residues. The V and J ends lost 2 bases and 8 bases, in that order; junction bases with no gene match: 4. CDR3 region: CASSFTGGTEAFF. The CDR3 DNA is TGTGCCAGCAGCTTCACAGGGGGCACGGAAGCTTTCTTT.

The gene calls are TRBV6-1 and TRBJ1-1; D is ambiguous. V gave up 2 bases and J gave up 7 bases, with 29 bases separating them. This CDR3 spans 19 amino acids. Germline assignment: CDR1 MNHNS and CDR2 SASEGT. The DNA of the CDR3 is TGTGCCAGCAGTGAACCGGGGTCCGGGCTTTGGCAGAAAATAATTGAAGCTTTCTTT. Protein sequence: CASSEPGSGLWQKIIEAFF.

With respect to this clone: This CDR3 is also generated by other DNA sequences in the sample. The chain employs TRBV10-3 and TRBJ2-7, with a weak D call TRBD2 (6 bases). Per the germline V gene, CDR1 is ENHRY and CDR2 is SYGVKD. The CDR3 contains 15 residues. V gave up 0 bases and J gave up 0 bases, with 9 bases separating them. CDR3 loop: CAISESGTASYEQYF. The CDR3 bases are TGTGCCATCAGTGAGTCTGGGACTGCCTCCTACGAGCAGTACTTC.